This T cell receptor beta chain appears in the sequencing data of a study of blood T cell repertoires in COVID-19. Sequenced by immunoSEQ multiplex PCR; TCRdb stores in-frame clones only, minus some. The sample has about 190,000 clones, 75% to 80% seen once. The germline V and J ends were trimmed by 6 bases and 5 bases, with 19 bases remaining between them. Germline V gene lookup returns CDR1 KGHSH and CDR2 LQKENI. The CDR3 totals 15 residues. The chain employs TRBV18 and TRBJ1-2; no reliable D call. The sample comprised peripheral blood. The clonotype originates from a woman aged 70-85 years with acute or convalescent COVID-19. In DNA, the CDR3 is TGTGCCAGCTCCCCCCCAGAGGCAGCTTTGTATGGCTACACCTTC. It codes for CASSPPEAALYGYTF.